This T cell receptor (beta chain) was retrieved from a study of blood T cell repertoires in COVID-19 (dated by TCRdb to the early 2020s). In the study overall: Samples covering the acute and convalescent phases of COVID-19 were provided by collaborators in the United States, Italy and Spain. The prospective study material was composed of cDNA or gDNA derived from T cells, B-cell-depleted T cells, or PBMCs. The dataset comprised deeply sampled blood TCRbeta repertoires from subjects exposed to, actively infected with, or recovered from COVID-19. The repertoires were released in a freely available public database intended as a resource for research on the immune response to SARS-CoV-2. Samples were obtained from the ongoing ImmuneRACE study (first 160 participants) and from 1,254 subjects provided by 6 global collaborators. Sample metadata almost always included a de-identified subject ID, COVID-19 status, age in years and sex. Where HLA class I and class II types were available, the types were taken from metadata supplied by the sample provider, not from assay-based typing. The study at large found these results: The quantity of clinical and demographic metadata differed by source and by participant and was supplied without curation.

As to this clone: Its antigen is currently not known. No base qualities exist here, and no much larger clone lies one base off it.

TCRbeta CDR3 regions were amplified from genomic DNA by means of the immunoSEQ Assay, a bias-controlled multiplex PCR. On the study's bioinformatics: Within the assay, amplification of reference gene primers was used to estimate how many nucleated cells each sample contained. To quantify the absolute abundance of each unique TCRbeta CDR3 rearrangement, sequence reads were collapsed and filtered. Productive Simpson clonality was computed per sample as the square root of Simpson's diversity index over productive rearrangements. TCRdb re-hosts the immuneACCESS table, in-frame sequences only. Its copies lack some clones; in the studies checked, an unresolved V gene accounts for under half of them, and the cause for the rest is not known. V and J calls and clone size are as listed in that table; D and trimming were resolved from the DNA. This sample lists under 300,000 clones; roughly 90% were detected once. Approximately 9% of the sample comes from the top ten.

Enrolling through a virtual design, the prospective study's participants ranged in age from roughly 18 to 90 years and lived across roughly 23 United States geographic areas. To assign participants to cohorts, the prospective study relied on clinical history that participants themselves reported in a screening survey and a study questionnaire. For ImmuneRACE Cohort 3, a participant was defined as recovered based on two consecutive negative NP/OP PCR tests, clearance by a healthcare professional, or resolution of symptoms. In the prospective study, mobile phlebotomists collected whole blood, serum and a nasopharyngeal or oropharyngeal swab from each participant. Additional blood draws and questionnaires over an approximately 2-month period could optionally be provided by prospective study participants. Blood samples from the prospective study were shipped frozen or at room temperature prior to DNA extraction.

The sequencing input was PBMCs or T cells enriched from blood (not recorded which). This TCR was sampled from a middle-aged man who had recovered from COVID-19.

The CDR3 region: CASSYAGQGETQYF. The DNA is as follows: TGTGCCAGCAGCTACGCGGGACAGGGGGAGACCCAGTACTTC. The rearrangement joined TRBV9 to TRBJ2-5; TRBD1 agrees with 10 junctional bases. From the cysteine up to the phenylalanine, the CDR3 has a length of 14 residues. Only the CDR3 region is kept as DNA, spanning 42 bases read in frame from base 1. The germline V gene encodes CDR1 SGDLS and CDR2 YYNGEE. After removal of 4 bases from V and 5 bases from J, the junction retains 5 bases not matched to a gene.